Sequencing of this T cell receptor beta chain was carried out in a study of radiotherapy plus CTLA-4 blockade in lung cancer. Study details: With over 25% of patients having disease control, objective responses were seen in under 20%. Study-level findings and limits: In blood, early T cell clone dynamics reportedly predicted response best, together with interferon-beta. Subsequent to radiotherapy plus ipilimumab, tumor-derived TCR clones underwent expansion in blood.

Some clones are missing from TCRdb's copy, which holds only in-frame ones; the method was immunoSEQ multiplex PCR. This sample carries fewer than 100,000 clones, more than 80% of them seen once, and the ten largest clones take around 0.72%. This CDR3 is built from 16 residues. The germline V gene has CDR1 SNHLY and CDR2 FYNNEI. The ends lost 7 bases at V and 6 bases at J; junction bases unmatched: 10. As regards this clone: Its antigen is not identified.

Enrolled patients, whose metastatic non-small-cell lung cancer was chemo-refractory, received focal radiation plus CTLA-4 blockade with ipilimumab. V and J are TRBV2 and TRBJ2-2; 11 positions agree with TRBD2. This TCR derives from a human donor with non-small cell lung cancer who had stable disease on radiotherapy plus ipilimumab. Sequencing was performed on peripheral blood, taken from a patient treated with radiotherapy plus ipilimumab. The CDR3 here is CASTPSGRSGAGELFF. CDR3 in DNA: TGTGCCAGCACCCCTAGCGGGAGGTCTGGGGCCGGGGAGCTGTTTTTT.